This T cell receptor (beta chain) was identified during a study of blood T cell repertoires in COVID-19. Across the study: Both acute and convalescent COVID-19 samples were obtained from the United States, Italy and Spain. T cells, B-cell-depleted T cells, or PBMCs provided the cDNA or gDNA that served as material.

This table comes from immunoSEQ multiplex PCR, and its TCRdb copy is limited to in-frame clones, with some not included. The sample lists a few hundred thousand clones; about 88% were seen once. This clone has a handful of counts. The sample contains more than one DNA sequence encoding this CDR3. Germline lookup yields CDR1 SGHRS and CDR2 YFSETQ. The CDR3 has 19 amino acids. Trimming removed 0 bases from V and 5 bases from J; junction bases left unmatched: 11. J is TRBJ2-5 and V is TRBV5-1, with 15 bases that match TRBD2. Sequenced input: peripheral blood. The source is a man in his 60s who had recovered from COVID-19. The CDR3 spells CASSLVGTSGGPRRETQYF. For the CDR3, the DNA is TGCGCCAGCAGCTTGGTCGGGACTAGCGGGGGGCCCCGGAGGGAGACCCAGTACTTC.